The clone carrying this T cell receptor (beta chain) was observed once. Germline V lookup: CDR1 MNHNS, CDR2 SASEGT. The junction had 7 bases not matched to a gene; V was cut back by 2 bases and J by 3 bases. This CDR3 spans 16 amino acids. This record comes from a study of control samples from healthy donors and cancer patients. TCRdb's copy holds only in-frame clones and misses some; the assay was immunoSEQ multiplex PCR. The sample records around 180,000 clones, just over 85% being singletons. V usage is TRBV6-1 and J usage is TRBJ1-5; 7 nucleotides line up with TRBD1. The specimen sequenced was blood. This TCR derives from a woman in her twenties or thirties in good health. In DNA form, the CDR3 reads TGTGCCAGCAGTGAAAGCCCGGGGACAGTCAATCAGCCCCAGCATTTT. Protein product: CASSESPGTVNQPQHF.